These 31 T cell receptor beta chains share one sample of origin, sequenced in a study of response to subunit inactivated influenza vaccine. A single record per CDR3 protein comes from TCRdb applying MiXCR to the RT-PCR reads. This sample yields roughly 500,000 distinct CDR3 sequences, of which approximately 17% are seen a single time; approximately 3% belongs to the top ten. Specimen: CD4+ T cells sorted from PBMCs, collected less than 30 months after vaccination. These receptors came from a man between 50 and 69 years old who received an inactivated influenza vaccine.

This clonotype was counted a few times. J is TRBJ1-5 and V is TRBV6-5; D is possibly TRBD1 (5 bases). Per the germline V gene, CDR1 is MNHEY and CDR2 is SVGAGI. Trimming took 5 bases from V and 4 from J, leaving 15 bases between them. This CDR3 has 15 amino acids. For the CDR3, the DNA is TGTGCCAGCAGTCACCAACAAGGGGATAATCAGCCCCAGCATTTT. Encoded protein: CASSHQQGDNQPQHF.

The chain carries TRBV28 and TRBJ1-5, with TRBD1 matching 8 bases. Unmatched junction bases numbered 7, after V lost 6 bases and J lost 3 bases. In germline, CDR1 is MDHEN, CDR2 SYDVKM. This CDR3 spans 15 amino acids. The CDR3 DNA reads TGTGCCAGCAGGGACAGGGCCAGCCCCAATCAGCCCCAGCATTTT. Residues: CASRDRASPNQPQHF.

This clonotype has just a few counts. This sequence joins TRBV7-2 and TRBJ2-3, with 10 nucleotides matching TRBD2. CDR1 is SGHTA and CDR2 is FQGNSA in the germline V gene. The J segment lost 5 bases and the V segment lost 5 bases, leaving 10 bases of the junction unmatched. The CDR3 covers 16 residues. In DNA form, the CDR3 reads TGTGCCAGCAGCAGGGCCAGCGGGAGGGTGGGAGATACGCAGTATTTT. It specifies CASSRASGRVGDTQYF.

This clonotype was seen only a few times. The chain carries TRBV6-5 and TRBJ2-1; the D gene is possibly TRBD2 (7 bases). CDR1 MNHEY and CDR2 SVGAGI come from the germline V gene. V was cut by 7 bases and J by 4 bases, with 20 bases left in between. The CDR3 loop spans 16 amino acids. As DNA, the CDR3 is TGTGCCAGCATCTTACTCGGCGGGGGCCGTTACAATGAGCAGTTCTTC. Its translation is CASILLGGGRYNEQFF.

This chain links TRBV20-1 with TRBJ2-3; 8 bases are a match to TRBD2. This CDR3 is 19 amino acids long. The V segment lost 5 bases and the J segment 0 bases; nucleotides outside the gene matches: 19. The germline V gene encodes CDR1 DFQATT and CDR2 SNEGSKA (reference sequence). This chain's CDR3 is CSASPPGGIAGTSTDTQYF. The CDR3 DNA follows: TGCAGTGCTTCCCCACCCGGCGGAATAGCGGGGACTAGCACAGATACGCAGTATTTT.

This clonotype was counted ten times or more. The gene calls are TRBV5-1 and TRBJ2-1, with a possible D match to TRBD1 (6 bases). Per germline, CDR1 SGHRS and CDR2 YFSETQ. The CDR3 contains 14 residues. Trimming removed 0 bases at V and 3 bases at J, with 7 bases between. DNA for the CDR3: TGCGCCAGCAGCTTGGGAGGGGGCTACAATGAGCAGTTCTTC. Its protein product is CASSLGGGYNEQFF.

The J gene is TRBJ2-7, the V gene TRBV5-1; 9 nucleotides agree with TRBD1. The germline V gene encodes CDR1 SGHRS and CDR2 YFSETQ. The CDR3 has 14 residues. The V and J ends lost 6 bases and 7 bases, in that order; junction bases with no gene match: 11. For the CDR3, the DNA is TGCGCCAGCACCCTCCAGGGACAGGGTCAGGAGCAGTACTTC. This codes for CASTLQGQGQEQYF. The entire variable domain, with the rest obtained from reference TRBV5-1 and TRBJ2-7, is as follows: KAGVTQTPRYLIKTRGQQVTLSCSPISGHRSVSWYQQTPGQGLQFLFEYFSETQRNKGNFPGRFSGRQFSNSRSEMNVSTLELGDSALYLCASTLQGQGQEQYFGPGTRLTVT.

This clonotype turned up a few times. This chain links TRBV12-3 or TRBV12-4 with TRBJ2-1; 10 nucleotides agree with TRBD2. The CDR3 contains 15 residues. J lost 5 bases, V lost 4 bases, and 5 bases had no gene match. The chain's CDR3 is CASSSRTSGDNEQFF. The CDR3 coding sequence is TGTGCCAGCAGTTCTCGGACTAGCGGTGACAATGAGCAGTTCTTC.

This clonotype was observed a few times. V usage is TRBV10-3 and J usage is TRBJ1-5, with a tentative D call TRBD1 (6 bases). Germline-derived CDR1 and CDR2 are ENHRY and SYGVKD. V shed 7 bases and J shed 5 bases, with 9 bases lying between them. This CDR3 is 12 amino acids long. Here the CDR3 DNA reads TGTGCCATCACCAGGGGTGATCAGCCCCAGCATTTT. Protein sequence: CAITRGDQPQHF.

This clonotype showed up just a few times. The chain carries TRBV3-1 and TRBJ1-2; D is possibly TRBD1 (5 bases). The CDR3 spans 14 residues. Trimming shortened V by 2 bases and J by 7 bases, and 14 bases separated the two germline ends. Germline V gene lookup returns CDR1 LGHDT and CDR2 YNNKEL (reference sequence). Here the CDR3 reads CASSQKGRLLGYTF. As DNA, the CDR3 is TGTGCCAGCAGCCAAAAGGGGCGGCTGCTTGGCTACACCTTC.

This clonotype has a count of ten or more. The chain recombines TRBV6-5 with TRBJ1-2; D unclear. CDR3 length: 11 amino acids. Germline-derived CDR1 and CDR2 are MNHEY and SVGAGI. V was clipped by 5 bases and J by 5 bases, with 6 bases between them. The CDR3 coding sequence is TGTGCCAGCAGTCCTGGTTATGGCTACACCTTC. Its protein product is CASSPGYGYTF.

At least ten counts were recorded for this clonotype. The chain employs TRBV3-1 and TRBJ2-1; 8 bases are shared with TRBD2. The CDR3 is made up of 13 amino acids. J lost 9 bases, V lost 3 bases, and 4 bases had no gene match. The germline V gene has CDR1 LGHDT and CDR2 YNNKEL (reference sequence). This CDR3 is CASSQLTSGEQFF. DNA of the CDR3: TGTGCCAGCAGCCAGCTCACTAGCGGTGAGCAGTTCTTC.

In its sample, this clonotype was seen a few times. The V gene is TRBV6-2 or TRBV6-3, the J gene TRBJ2-5; D perhaps matches TRBD2 (6 bases). The CDR3 has 14 residues. Germline V CDR1 and CDR2: MNHEY, SVGEGT. The germline V and J ends were trimmed by 6 bases and 3 bases, with 14 bases remaining between them. The CDR3 DNA reads as TGTGCCAGCAGCTCCTCCGGGAGTAAAGAGACCCAGTACTTC. Translated: CASSSSGSKETQYF.

This clonotype was counted between two and nine times. J is TRBJ1-6 and V is TRBV6-5; no firm D call. V was trimmed by 1 base and J by 8 bases, leaving 3 bases between them. Germline V CDR1 and CDR2: MNHEY, SVGAGI. The CDR3 contains 12 residues. The CDR3 region has the DNA TGTGCCAGCAGTTACTTGCATTCACCCCTCCACTTT. Translated: CASSYLHSPLHF.

This clonotype showed up just a few times. The gene calls are TRBV27 and TRBJ2-1, with 10 bases aligning to TRBD2. The V and J ends lost 2 bases and 8 bases, in that order; junction bases with no gene match: 9. CDR1 is MNHEY, CDR2 SMNVEV, per germline (reference sequence). The CDR3 sequence is 16 residues long. CDR3 loop: CASSLRVLAGTDEQFF. CDR3 in DNA: TGTGCCAGCAGTTTAAGGGTACTAGCGGGGACGGATGAGCAGTTCTTC.

The chain links TRBV29-1 to TRBJ2-2; 9 positions agree with TRBD1. Germline lookup yields CDR1 SQVTM and CDR2 ANQGSEA. This CDR3 comprises 14 residues. V lost 7 bases, J lost 5 bases, and 8 bases stayed unmatched. CDR3: CSARGQGETGELFF. DNA of the CDR3: TGCAGCGCCCGGGGACAGGGTGAAACCGGGGAGCTGTTTTTT.

This clonotype has more than one count but fewer than ten. The V gene is TRBV12-3 or TRBV12-4, the J gene TRBJ2-7; TRBD1 agrees at 9 bases. J was trimmed by 6 bases and V by 6 bases; bases with no gene match: 6. This CDR3 is 13 amino acids long. CDR3 amino acids: CASRPRTGVEQYF. The CDR3 coding sequence is TGTGCCAGCAGACCTAGGACAGGGGTCGAGCAGTACTTC.

About this clonotype: Sequence at one end of the junction differs from germline and may be a read error. V gene TRBV5-1 combines with J gene TRBJ2-3; no definite D call. CDR1 and CDR2 (germline): SGHRS, YFSETQ. The CDR3 runs to 14 residues. The CDR3, as DNA: TGCGCTAGCAGCACCGGACCACCCACAGATACGCAGTATTTT. Residues: CASSTGPPTDTQYF. The full variable domain, rest sourced from reference TRBV5-1 and TRBJ2-3, is KAGVTQTPRYLIKTRGQQVTLSCSPISGHRSVSWYQQTPGQGLQFLFEYFSETQRNKGNFPGRFSGRQFSNSRSEMNVSTLELGDSALYLCASSTGPPTDTQYFGPGTRLTVL.

This clonotype was observed a handful of times. The chain couples TRBV20-1 to TRBJ1-5; no clear D. The CDR3 spans 13 residues. Trimming pared 8 bases from V and 7 bases from J, leaving 18 bases between. The V gene's germline CDR1 is DFQATT and CDR2 SNEGSKA (reference sequence). CDR3 nucleotide sequence: TGCAGTAGGTCGGAGGGAAATCGGCAGCCCCAGCATTTT. The encoded protein is CSRSEGNRQPQHF.

This clonotype has a handful of counts. This chain links TRBV7-9 with TRBJ2-3, with TRBD2 matching 9 bases. The CDR3 sequence is 16 residues long. V dropped 6 bases and J dropped 4; count of bases not matched to a gene: 11. The germline gives CDR1 SEHNR, CDR2 FQNEAQ (reference sequence). The CDR3 DNA sequence: TGTGCCAGCAGTTCTCTAGCGGGACGTCCCGCAGATACGCAGTATTTT. This encodes CASSSLAGRPADTQYF.

This clonotype was found a few times. J is TRBJ2-1 and V is TRBV18; TRBD2 matches 9 bases. This CDR3 has 16 residues. The trim removed 6 bases at V and 6 bases at J, leaving 12 bases unmatched. Germline V gene sequence: CDR1 KGHSH, CDR2 LQKENI. The DNA for the CDR3 is TGTGCCAGCTCCTTCACCGGGACTAGCAGGGCCAATGAGCAGTTCTTC. This sequence encodes CASSFTGTSRANEQFF.

The chain uses TRBV4-3 and TRBJ2-1; 7 bases match TRBD2. Per the germline V gene, CDR1 is LGHNA and CDR2 is YSLEER. The V gene end was trimmed by 0 bases and the J gene end by 4 bases; junction bases not matched to a gene: 6. The CDR3 runs 16 residues. This CDR3 reads CASSQDIQGGYNEQFF. The CDR3 region has the DNA TGCGCCAGCAGCCAAGATATCCAGGGAGGGTACAATGAGCAGTTCTTC.

This clonotype was counted only a few times. The chain uses TRBV7-8 and TRBJ2-7; D is uncertain. This CDR3 has 12 residues. Germline lookup yields CDR1 SGHVS and CDR2 FQNEAQ. V was trimmed by 0 bases and J by 4 bases, leaving 4 bases between them. The CDR3 DNA reads as TGTGCCAGCAGCTTAGCGGAGTACGAGCAGTACTTC. This gives the protein CASSLAEYEQYF.

This clonotype has a count of ten or more. This chain links TRBV3-1 with TRBJ1-1; D perhaps matches TRBD1 (5 bases). Per the germline V gene, CDR1 is LGHDT and CDR2 is YNNKEL (reference sequence). Trimming shortened V by 1 base and J by 0 bases, and 6 bases separated the two germline ends. This CDR3 is 14 amino acids long. CDR3 nucleotides: TGTGCCAGCAGCCAAGGACAGCTGAACACTGAAGCTTTCTTT. Translating it yields CASSQGQLNTEAFF.

The V call is TRBV15, the J call TRBJ2-2, with unresolved D. Looked up from germline, CDR1 is LNHNV and CDR2 is YYDKDF (reference sequence). The CDR3 totals 12 residues. Trimming took off 8 bases at V and 3 bases at J, with 7 bases between the two ends. The CDR3 here is CATGLYTGELFF. CDR3 bases: TGTGCCACCGGGTTGTACACCGGGGAGCTGTTTTTT.

CDR3 region: CASSLRRRGLGNTEAFF. The CDR3 DNA reads as TGTGCCAGCAGTTTAAGGCGGAGGGGGCTGGGGAACACTGAAGCTTTCTTT. The gene calls are TRBV28 and TRBJ1-1, with 7 bases fitting TRBD1. The V segment lost 2 bases and the J segment 1 base; nucleotides outside the gene matches: 10. The germline CDR1 and CDR2 sequences are MDHEN and SYDVKM. The CDR3 totals 17 residues.

This clonotype came up a few times. As DNA, the CDR3 is TGCAGTGCTAGACTAAATGGGCGGAGGAACACTGAAGCTTTCTTT. Protein product: CSARLNGRRNTEAFF. The rearrangement joins TRBV20-1 to TRBJ1-1; D gene ambiguous. The V gene lost 2 bases and the J gene lost 1 base, with 14 bases spanning the gap. Germline V lookup: CDR1 DFQATT, CDR2 SNEGSKA (reference sequence). The CDR3 spans 15 residues.

This clonotype was observed a few times. This rearrangement joins TRBV7-3 to TRBJ2-1; 8 positions match TRBD2. Germline CDR1 SGHTA, CDR2 FQGTGA. The CDR3 extends over 15 amino acids. The V and J ends lost 2 bases and 7 bases, in that order; junction bases with no gene match: 7. The CDR3 protein is CASSLSSGSSNEQFF. The CDR3 bases are TGTGCCAGCAGCTTATCCAGCGGGAGTTCTAATGAGCAGTTCTTC.

The table lists this clonotype with a few counts. The gene calls are TRBV6-2 or TRBV6-3 and TRBJ2-1; D is ambiguous. V gave up 2 bases and J gave up 10 bases, with 6 bases separating them. This CDR3 contains 11 residues. CDR1 is MNHEY and CDR2 is SVGEGT in the germline V gene. The CDR3: CASSYVAEQFF. DNA for the CDR3: TGTGCCAGCAGTTACGTAGCCGAGCAGTTCTTC.

This clonotype appeared many times. The chain has TRBV20-1 and TRBJ1-1, with unresolved D. The ends were cut back, 2 bases at V and 10 bases at J, with 20 bases in the middle. CDR1 DFQATT and CDR2 SNEGSKA come from the germline V gene (reference sequence). The CDR3 has 14 amino acids. The DNA for the CDR3 is TGCAGTGCTAGACCTTTGGACCCGGCACTTGGAGCTTTCTTT. This sequence encodes CSARPLDPALGAFF.

This clonotype appeared a few times. V usage is TRBV20-1 and J usage is TRBJ2-1; 7 nucleotides match TRBD1. Losses at the gene ends were 0 bases for V and 0 bases for J; bases not matched to a gene: 11. From germline, CDR1 is DFQATT and CDR2 SNEGSKA (reference sequence). The CDR3 has 18 residues. This CDR3 reads CSAREPWDSLSSYNEQFF. The DNA for the CDR3 is TGCAGTGCTAGAGAACCCTGGGACAGCCTTAGCTCCTACAATGAGCAGTTCTTC.